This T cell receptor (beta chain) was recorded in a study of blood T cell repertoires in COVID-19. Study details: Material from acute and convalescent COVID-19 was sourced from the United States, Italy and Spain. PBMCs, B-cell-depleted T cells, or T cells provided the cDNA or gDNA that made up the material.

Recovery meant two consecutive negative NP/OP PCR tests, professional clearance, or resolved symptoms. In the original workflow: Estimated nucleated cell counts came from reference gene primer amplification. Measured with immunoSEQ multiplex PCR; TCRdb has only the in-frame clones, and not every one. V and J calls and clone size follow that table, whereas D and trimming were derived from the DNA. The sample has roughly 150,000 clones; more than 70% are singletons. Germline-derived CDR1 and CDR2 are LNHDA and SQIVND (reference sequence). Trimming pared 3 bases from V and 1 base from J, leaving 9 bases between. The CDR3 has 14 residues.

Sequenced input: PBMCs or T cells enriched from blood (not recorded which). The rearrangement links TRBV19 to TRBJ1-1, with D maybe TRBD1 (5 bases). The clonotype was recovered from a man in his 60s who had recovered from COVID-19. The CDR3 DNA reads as TGTGCCAGTAGTATTAAGGGGCCGAACACTGAAGCTTTCTTT. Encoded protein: CASSIKGPNTEAFF.